This entry lists 6 T cell receptor beta chains sequenced from one sample in a study of blood T cell repertoires in COVID-19. TCRdb's table, derived via immunoSEQ multiplex PCR, lists solely in-frame clones and lacks some. The table includes about 150,000 clones, roughly 81% detected once. Sample: peripheral blood. The receptors were sampled from an elderly woman with COVID-19, enrolled during active disease.

This sequence joins TRBV2 and TRBJ1-1; a possible D gene is TRBD1 (6 bases). This CDR3 is built from 14 residues. V was trimmed by 8 bases and J by 4 bases, leaving 17 bases between them. Per the germline V gene, CDR1 is SNHLY and CDR2 is FYNNEI. CDR3 nucleotides: TGTGCCAGCCCCCGATTTACCAGGGGCACTGAAGCTTTCTTT. It specifies CASPRFTRGTEAFF.

The J gene is TRBJ2-1, the V gene TRBV5-1; TRBD2 matches at 10 bases. This CDR3 is 15 amino acids long. Germline values: CDR1 SGHRS, CDR2 YFSETQ. V trimming: 4 bases; J trimming: 4 bases; junction bases outside the gene matches: 5. The CDR3 loop reads CASSTTSGIYNEQFF. CDR3 nucleotides: TGCGCCAGCAGCACTACTAGCGGGATATACAATGAGCAGTTCTTC.

The rearrangement joins TRBV4-2 to TRBJ2-7; TRBD2 matches 8 bases. The V segment lost 0 bases and the J segment 6 bases; nucleotides outside the gene matches: 4. CDR3 length: 14 amino acids. Per germline, CDR1 LGHNA and CDR2 YNFKEQ. The CDR3 bases are TGTGCCAGCAGCCAAGACTGGGCGGGGGGCGAGCAGTACTTC. Translating gives CASSQDWAGGEQYF.

The rearrangement joins TRBV30 to TRBJ2-1, with D perhaps matching TRBD2 (5 bases). V shed 1 base and J shed 6 bases, with 19 bases lying between them. Germline V gives CDR1 GTSNPN, CDR2 SVGIG (reference sequence). The CDR3 is made up of 16 amino acids. This CDR3 reads CAWSDWTPKKGNEQFF. In nucleotides, the CDR3 is TGTGCCTGGAGTGATTGGACTCCCAAGAAGGGCAATGAGCAGTTCTTC. Drawing the rest from reference TRBV30 and TRBJ2-1, the complete variable domain is SQTIHQWPATLVQPVGSPLSLECTVEGTSNPNLYWYRQAAGRGLQLLFYSVGIGQISSEVPQNLSASRPQDRQFILSSKKLLLSDSGFYLCAWSDWTPKKGNEQFFGPGTRLTVL.

This clone has more than one count but fewer than ten. The genes are TRBV3-1 (or the pseudogene TRBV3-2) and TRBJ1-3, with D tentatively TRBD1 (6 bases). V shed 6 bases and J shed 4 bases, with 19 bases lying between them. CDR1 and CDR2 from the germline V gene are LGHDT and YNNKEL (reference sequence). CDR3 length: 16 residues. CDR3 DNA sequence: TGTGCCAGCAGGGGACCGCCAGGGGAAGAAGGAAACACCATATATTTT. It is translated as CASRGPPGEEGNTIYF.

The J gene is TRBJ1-5, the V gene TRBV18, with D hard to call. Per the germline V gene, CDR1 is KGHSH and CDR2 is LQKENI. V was clipped by 2 bases and J by 1 base, with 15 bases between them. The CDR3 has 17 amino acids. As DNA, the CDR3 is TGTGCCAGCTCACCAATTAGCGGGCAGTTAAGCAATCAGCCCCAGCATTTT. This codes for CASSPISGQLSNQPQHF.